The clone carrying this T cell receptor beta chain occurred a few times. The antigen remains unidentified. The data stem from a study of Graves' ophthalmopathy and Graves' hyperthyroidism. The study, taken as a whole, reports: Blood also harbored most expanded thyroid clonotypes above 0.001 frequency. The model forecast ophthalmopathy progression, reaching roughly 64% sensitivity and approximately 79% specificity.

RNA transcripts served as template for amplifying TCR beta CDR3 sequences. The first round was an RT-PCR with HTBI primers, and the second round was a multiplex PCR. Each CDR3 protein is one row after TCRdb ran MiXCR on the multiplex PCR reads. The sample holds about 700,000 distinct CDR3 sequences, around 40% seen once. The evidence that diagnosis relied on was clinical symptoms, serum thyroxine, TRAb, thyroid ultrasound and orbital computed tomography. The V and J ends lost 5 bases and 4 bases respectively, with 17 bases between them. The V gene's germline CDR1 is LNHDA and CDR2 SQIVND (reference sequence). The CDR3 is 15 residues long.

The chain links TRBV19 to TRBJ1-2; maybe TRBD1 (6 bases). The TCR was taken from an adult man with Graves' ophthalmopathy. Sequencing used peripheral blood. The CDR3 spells CASSLGPGDLYGYTF. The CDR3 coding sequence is TGTGCCAGTAGTTTGGGCCCAGGGGACCTCTATGGCTACACCTTC. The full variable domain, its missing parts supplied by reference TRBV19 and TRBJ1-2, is DGGITQSPKYLFRKEGQNVTLSCEQNLNHDAMYWYRQDPGQGLRLIYYSQIVNDFQKGDIAEGYSVSREKKESFPLTVTSAQKNPTAFYLCASSLGPGDLYGYTFGSGTRLTVV.